This T cell receptor beta chain appears in the sequencing data of a study of early T cells in non-severe SARS-CoV-2 infection. Study outcomes and limitations: Matching with VDJdb favored anti-spike CD8 responses (missing private and CD4 specificities).

TCRdb itself ran the 5' RACE reads through MiXCR, one entry per CDR3 protein. Seen here are 63,000 or so distinct CDR3 sequences, about an eighth observed once, and the top ten hold 4.5% to 7%. The sample holds a few counts of this clonotype. The antigen is unknown. The TCR was taken from an adult who was a healthcare worker with PCR-confirmed SARS-CoV-2 infection or an uninfected control (not recorded which). The material sequenced was whole blood, taken at baseline.

As DNA, the CDR3 is TGTGCCAGCAGCCAAGAACCTAGCGGGTCCTACAATGAGCAGTTCTTC. Protein product: CASSQEPSGSYNEQFF. This rearrangement joins TRBV4-2 to TRBJ2-1; the match to TRBD2 covers 8 bases. The J segment lost 1 base and the V segment lost 0 bases, leaving 2 bases of the junction unmatched. Germline V gene lookup returns CDR1 LGHNA and CDR2 YNFKEQ. The CDR3 covers 16 residues.